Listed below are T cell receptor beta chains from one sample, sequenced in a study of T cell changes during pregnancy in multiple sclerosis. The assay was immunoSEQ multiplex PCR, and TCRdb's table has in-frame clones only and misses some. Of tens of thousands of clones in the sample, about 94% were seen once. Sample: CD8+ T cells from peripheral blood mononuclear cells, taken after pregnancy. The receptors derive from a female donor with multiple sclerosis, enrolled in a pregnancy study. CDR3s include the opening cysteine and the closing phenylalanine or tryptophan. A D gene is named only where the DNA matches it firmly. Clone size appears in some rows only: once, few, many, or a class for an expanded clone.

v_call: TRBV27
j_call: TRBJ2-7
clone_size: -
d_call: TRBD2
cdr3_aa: CASSSGTSGGSYEQYF
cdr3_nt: TGTGCCAGCAGTTCCGGGACTAGCGGGGGGTCCTACGAGCAGTACTTC

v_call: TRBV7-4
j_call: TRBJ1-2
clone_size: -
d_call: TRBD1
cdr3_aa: CASSRTGRGYTF
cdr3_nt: TGTGCCAGCAGCCGGACAGGCCGGGGCTACACCTTC

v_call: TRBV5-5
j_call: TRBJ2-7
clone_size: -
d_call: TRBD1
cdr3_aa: CASSLWTGGYEQYF
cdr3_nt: TGTGCCAGCAGCTTATGGACAGGGGGCTACGAGCAGTACTTC

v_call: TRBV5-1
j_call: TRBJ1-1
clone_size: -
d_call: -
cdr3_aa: CASSPFGGDTEAFF
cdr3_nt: TGCGCCAGCAGCCCCTTTGGAGGTGACACTGAAGCTTTCTTT

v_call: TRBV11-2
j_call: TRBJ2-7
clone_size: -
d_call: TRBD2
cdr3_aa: CASSYRGLAGGYEQYF
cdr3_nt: TGTGCCAGCAGCTACCGGGGTCTAGCGGGCGGTTACGAGCAGTACTTC

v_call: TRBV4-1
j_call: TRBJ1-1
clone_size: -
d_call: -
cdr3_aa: CASSQDRKGTEAFF
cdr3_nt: TGCGCCAGCAGCCAAGACAGGAAAGGAACTGAAGCTTTCTTT

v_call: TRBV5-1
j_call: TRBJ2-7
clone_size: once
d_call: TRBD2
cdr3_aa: CASSLVRREGYEQYF
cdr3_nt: TGCGCCAGCAGCTTGGTCAGACGGGAGGGCTACGAGCAGTACTTC

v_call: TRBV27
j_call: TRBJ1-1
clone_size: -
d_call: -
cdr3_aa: CASSYSGPYTEAFF
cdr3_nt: TGTGCCAGCAGTTATAGTGGGCCCTACACTGAAGCTTTCTTT

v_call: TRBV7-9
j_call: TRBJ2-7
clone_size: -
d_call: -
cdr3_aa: CASSSTWTVYEQYF
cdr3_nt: TGTGCCAGCAGCTCCACTTGGACAGTCTACGAGCAGTACTTC

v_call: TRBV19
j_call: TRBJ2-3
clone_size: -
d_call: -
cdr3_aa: CASSIFGTSTDTQYF
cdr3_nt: TGTGCCAGTAGTATCTTCGGTACTAGCACAGATACGCAGTATTTT

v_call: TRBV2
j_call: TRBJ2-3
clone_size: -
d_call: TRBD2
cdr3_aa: CASSAGTTSTDTQYF
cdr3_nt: TGTGCCAGCAGTGCCGGGACTACAAGCACAGATACGCAGTATTTT

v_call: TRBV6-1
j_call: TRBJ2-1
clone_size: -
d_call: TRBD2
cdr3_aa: CASSRLADYNEQFF
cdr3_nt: TGTGCCAGCAGCCGACTAGCGGACTACAATGAGCAGTTCTTC

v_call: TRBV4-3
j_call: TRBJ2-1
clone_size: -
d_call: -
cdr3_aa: CASSQASDNYNEQFF
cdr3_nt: TGCGCCAGCAGCCAAGCGAGTGATAACTACAATGAGCAGTTCTTC

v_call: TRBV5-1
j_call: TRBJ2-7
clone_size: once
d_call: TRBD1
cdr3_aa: CASSFRTGPYEQYF
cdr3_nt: TGCGCCAGCAGCTTCCGGACAGGTCCCTACGAGCAGTACTTC

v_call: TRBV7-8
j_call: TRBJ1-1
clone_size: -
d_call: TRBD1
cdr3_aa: CASSLLGGSDPEAFF
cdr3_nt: TGTGCCAGCAGCTTACTAGGGGGCAGCGACCCTGAAGCTTTCTTT

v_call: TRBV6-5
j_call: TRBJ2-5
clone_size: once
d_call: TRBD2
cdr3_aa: CASSSLLAGAGETQYF
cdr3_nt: TGTGCCAGCAGTTCCCTGCTAGCGGGGGCTGGGGAGACCCAGTACTTC

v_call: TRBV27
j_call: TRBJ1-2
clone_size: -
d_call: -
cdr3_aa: CASSREAGISYGYTF
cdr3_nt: TGTGCCAGCAGTAGGGAGGCGGGCATCTCCTATGGCTACACCTTC

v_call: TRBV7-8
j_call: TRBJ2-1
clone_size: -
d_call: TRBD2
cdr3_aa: CASSLAAGAVLGQFF
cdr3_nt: TGTGCCAGCAGCTTAGCTGCGGGAGCGGTACTTGGGCAGTTCTTC

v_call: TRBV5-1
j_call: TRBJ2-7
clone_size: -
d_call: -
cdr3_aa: CASSLVGLSYEQYF
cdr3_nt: TGCGCCAGCAGCTTGGTGGGACTGAGCTACGAGCAGTACTTC

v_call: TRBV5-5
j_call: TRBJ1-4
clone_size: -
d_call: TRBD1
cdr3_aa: CASSYRDRKNEKLFF
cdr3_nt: TGTGCCAGCAGCTACAGGGACAGAAAAAATGAAAAACTGTTTTTT

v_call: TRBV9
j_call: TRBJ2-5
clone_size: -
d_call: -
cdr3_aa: CASSVGPRVRETQYF
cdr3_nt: TGTGCCAGCAGCGTAGGTCCCAGGGTCCGGGAGACCCAGTACTTC

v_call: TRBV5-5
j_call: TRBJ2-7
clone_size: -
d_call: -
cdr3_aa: CASSWIRGSYEQYF
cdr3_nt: TGTGCCAGCAGCTGGATCAGGGGCTCCTACGAGCAGTACTTC

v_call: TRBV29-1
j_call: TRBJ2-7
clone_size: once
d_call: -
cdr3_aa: CSVEDGDTSYEQYF
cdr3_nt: TGCAGCGTTGAAGATGGGGACACTTCCTACGAGCAGTACTTC

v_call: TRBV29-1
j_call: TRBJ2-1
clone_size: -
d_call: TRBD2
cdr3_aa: CSVESPLAGGHLSEQFF
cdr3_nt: TGCAGCGTTGAATCGCCCCTAGCGGGAGGCCACCTAAGTGAGCAGTTCTTC

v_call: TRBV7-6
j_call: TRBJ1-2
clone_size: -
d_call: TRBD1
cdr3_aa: CASSPMDRTKANYGYTF
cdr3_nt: TGTGCCAGCAGCCCGATGGACAGGACGAAAGCTAACTATGGCTACACCTTC

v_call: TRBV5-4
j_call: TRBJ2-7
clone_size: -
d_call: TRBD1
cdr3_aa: CASRRTGEGYEQYF
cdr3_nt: TGTGCCAGCAGGCGGACAGGGGAAGGTTACGAGCAGTACTTC

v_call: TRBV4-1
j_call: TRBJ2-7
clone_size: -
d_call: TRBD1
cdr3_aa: CASSQAGQGYEQYF
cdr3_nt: TGCGCCAGCAGCCAAGCGGGACAGGGGTACGAGCAGTACTTC

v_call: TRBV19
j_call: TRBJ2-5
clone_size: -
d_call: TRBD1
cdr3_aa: CASSIGGQGIKETQYF
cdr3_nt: TGTGCCAGTAGTATAGGGGGACAGGGGATAAAAGAGACCCAGTACTTC

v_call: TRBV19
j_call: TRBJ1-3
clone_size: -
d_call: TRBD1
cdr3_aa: CASSNKPGQGGRRNTIYF
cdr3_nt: TGTGCCAGTAGTAATAAACCGGGACAGGGAGGCCGGAGAAACACCATATATTTT

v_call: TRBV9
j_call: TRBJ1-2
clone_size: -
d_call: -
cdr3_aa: CASSGGRLDYGYTF
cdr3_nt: TGTGCCAGCAGCGGGGGGCGGTTGGACTATGGCTACACCTTC

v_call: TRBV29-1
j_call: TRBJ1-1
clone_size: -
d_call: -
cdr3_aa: CSAEGVQGTEAFF
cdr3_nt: TGCAGCGCGGAAGGGGTTCAGGGCACTGAAGCTTTCTTT

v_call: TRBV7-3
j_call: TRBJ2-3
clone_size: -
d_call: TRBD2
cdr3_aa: CASSPGLAARTDTQYF
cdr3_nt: TGTGCCAGCAGCCCCGGACTAGCCGCGCGCACAGATACGCAGTATTTT

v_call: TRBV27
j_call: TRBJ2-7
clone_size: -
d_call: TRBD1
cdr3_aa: CASSTLQGQSYEQYF
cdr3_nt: TGTGCCAGCAGTACACTACAGGGACAGTCCTACGAGCAGTACTTC

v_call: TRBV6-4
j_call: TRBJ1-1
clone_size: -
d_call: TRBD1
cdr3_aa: CASRGDSENTEAFF
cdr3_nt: TGTGCCAGCAGGGGGGACAGTGAGAACACTGAAGCTTTCTTT

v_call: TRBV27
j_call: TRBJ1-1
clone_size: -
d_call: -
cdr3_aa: CASSLQGNYPEAFF
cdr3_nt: TGTGCCAGCAGTTTGCAGGGGAATTACCCTGAAGCTTTCTTT

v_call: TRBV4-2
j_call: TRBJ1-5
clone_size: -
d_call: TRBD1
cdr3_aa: CASGERTGSGDQPQHF
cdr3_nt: TGTGCCAGCGGGGAGCGGACAGGGTCTGGGGATCAGCCCCAGCATTTT

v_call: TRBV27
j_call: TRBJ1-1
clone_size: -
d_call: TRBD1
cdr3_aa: CASSFGTVNTEAFF
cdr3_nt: TGTGCCAGCAGTTTCGGGACAGTGAACACTGAAGCTTTCTTT

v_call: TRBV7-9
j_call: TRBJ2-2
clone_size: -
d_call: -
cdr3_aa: CASILQGTTGELFF
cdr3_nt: TGTGCCAGCATCCTTCAGGGGACCACCGGGGAGCTGTTTTTT

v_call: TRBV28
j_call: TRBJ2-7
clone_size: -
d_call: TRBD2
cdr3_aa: CASGLAGLNEQYF
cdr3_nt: TGTGCCAGCGGACTAGCGGGACTTAACGAGCAGTACTTC

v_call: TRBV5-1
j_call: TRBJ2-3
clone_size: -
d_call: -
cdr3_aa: CASTRPIRGQSTDTQYF
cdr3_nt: TGCGCCAGCACCCGACCCATACGAGGCCAGTCCACAGATACGCAGTATTTT

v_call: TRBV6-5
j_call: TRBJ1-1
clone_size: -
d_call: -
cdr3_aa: CASSYSRGYNTEAFF
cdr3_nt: TGTGCCAGCAGTTACTCGAGAGGGTATAACACTGAAGCTTTCTTT

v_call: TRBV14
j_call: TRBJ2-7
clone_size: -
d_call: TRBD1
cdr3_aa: CASSQVPHYGQAYEQYF
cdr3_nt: TGTGCCAGCAGCCAAGTACCCCATTATGGACAGGCCTACGAGCAGTACTTC

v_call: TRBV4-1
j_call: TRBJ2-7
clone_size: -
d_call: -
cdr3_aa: CASSHLDNSYEQYF
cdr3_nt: TGCGCCAGCAGCCACCTTGACAACTCCTACGAGCAGTACTTC

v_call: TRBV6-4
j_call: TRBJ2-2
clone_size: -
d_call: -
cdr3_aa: CACSPNIGNTGELFF
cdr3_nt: TGTGCCTGCTCCCCCAACATTGGGAACACCGGGGAGCTGTTTTTT

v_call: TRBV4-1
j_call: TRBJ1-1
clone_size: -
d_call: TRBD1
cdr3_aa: CASSLLLDRANTEAFF
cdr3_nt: TGCGCCAGCAGCCTACTTTTGGACAGGGCGAACACTGAAGCTTTCTTT

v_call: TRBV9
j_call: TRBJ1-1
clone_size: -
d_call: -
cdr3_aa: CASSGGQGALAEAFF
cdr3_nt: TGTGCCAGCAGCGGGGGGCAGGGCGCTCTTGCTGAAGCTTTCTTT

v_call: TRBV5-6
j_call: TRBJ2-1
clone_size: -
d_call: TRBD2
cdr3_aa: CASSLGWEGNEQFF
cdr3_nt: TGTGCCAGCAGCTTGGGGTGGGAGGGTAATGAGCAGTTCTTC

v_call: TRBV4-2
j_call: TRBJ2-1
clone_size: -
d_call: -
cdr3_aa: CASSQDPLARDEQFF
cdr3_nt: TGTGCCAGCAGCCAAGATCCCCTAGCCCGTGATGAGCAGTTCTTC

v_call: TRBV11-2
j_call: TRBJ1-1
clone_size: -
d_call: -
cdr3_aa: CASSLLAGWDSAFF
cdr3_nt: TGTGCCAGCAGCTTATTGGCGGGTTGGGATTCAGCTTTCTTT

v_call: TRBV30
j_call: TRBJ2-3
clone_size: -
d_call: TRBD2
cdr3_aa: CAWSVAGGPLDTQYF
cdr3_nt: TGTGCCTGGAGTGTCGCGGGAGGGCCTCTGGATACGCAGTATTTT

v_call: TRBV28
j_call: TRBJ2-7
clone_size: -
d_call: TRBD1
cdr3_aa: CASSQTGGLSYEQYF
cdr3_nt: TGTGCCAGCAGTCAGACAGGGGGCCTTTCCTACGAGCAGTACTTC

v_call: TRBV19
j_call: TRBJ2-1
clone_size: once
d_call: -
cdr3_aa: CASSIPGLLNEQFF
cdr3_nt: TGTGCCAGTAGTATACCGGGACTCCTCAATGAGCAGTTCTTC

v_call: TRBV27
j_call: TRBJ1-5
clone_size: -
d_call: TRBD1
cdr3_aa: CASSGTGGTQPQHF
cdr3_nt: TGTGCCAGCAGCGGGACAGGGGGGACACAGCCCCAGCATTTT

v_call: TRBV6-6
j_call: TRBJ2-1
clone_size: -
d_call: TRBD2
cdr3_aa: CASSYHLAGVENEQFF
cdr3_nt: TGTGCCAGCAGTTACCATCTAGCGGGAGTTGAAAATGAGCAGTTCTTC

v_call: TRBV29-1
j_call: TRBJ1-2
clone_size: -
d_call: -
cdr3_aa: CSAAGGPANGYTF
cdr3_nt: TGCAGCGCCGCGGGGGGGCCTGCTAACGGCTACACCTTC

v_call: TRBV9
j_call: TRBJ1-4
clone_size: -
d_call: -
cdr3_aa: CASSEVGGDNEKLFF
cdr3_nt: TGTGCCAGCAGCGAGGTGGGGGGGGATAATGAAAAACTGTTTTTT

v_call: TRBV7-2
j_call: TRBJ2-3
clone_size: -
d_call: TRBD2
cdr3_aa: CASSLGASGTDTQYF
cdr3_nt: TGTGCCAGCAGCTTAGGGGCTAGCGGAACAGATACGCAGTATTTT

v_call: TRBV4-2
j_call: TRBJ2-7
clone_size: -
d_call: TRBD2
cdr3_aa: CASSQKGVAGAKYEQYF
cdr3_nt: TGTGCCAGCAGCCAAAAAGGTGTAGCGGGAGCCAAGTACGAGCAGTACTTC

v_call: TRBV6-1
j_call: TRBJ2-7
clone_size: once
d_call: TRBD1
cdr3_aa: CASSEARTGADSYEQYF
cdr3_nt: TGTGCCAGCAGTGAAGCCCGGACAGGGGCCGACTCCTACGAGCAGTACTTC